This T cell receptor (beta chain) came from a study of regulatory T cells in long-lasting Graves disease (dated by TCRdb to the early 2020s). In the study overall: Antithyroid drugs had been taken for less than 3 months by newly diagnosed Graves' disease patients. The study took place in China and was registered as a clinical trial. A total of 33 samples underwent TCR sequencing: approximately 13 from persistent and some 20 from newly diagnosed Graves' disease patients. Patients with persistent Graves' disease were compared with patients with newly diagnosed Graves' disease using TCR sequencing and RNA sequencing of peripheral blood. Study-level results and caveats: Persistent disease showed preferential use of TRBV28, TRBJ1-2 and TRBJ2-5, whereas newly diagnosed disease favored TRBV20-1 and TRBJ2-1. The small sample size was acknowledged by the authors as a limitation that may reduce accuracy. Compared with newly diagnosed patients, persistent Graves' disease patients had lower TCR Shannon entropy and fewer highly expanded clones, which suggests clonal expansion. Only peripheral blood was studied, because thyroid tissue, the primary lesion, was inaccessible. Persistent patients shared more public clonotypes among themselves (approximately 2,500) than newly diagnosed patients did (approximately 900). Sequencing and analysis were restricted to the TCR beta chain.

The germline V gene (reference sequence) yields GTSNPN for CDR1 and SVGIG for CDR2. Including the terminal cysteine and phenylalanine, the CDR3 comprises 15 residues. The read is trimmed to its CDR3 DNA, 45 bases read in frame from base 1. The library was obtained by multiplex PCR. Instrument used: Illumina HiSeq 4000. To build TCR beta libraries, CDR3 regions were amplified by Arm-PCR using iRepertoire HTBI primers. Before sequencing, the PCR products went through gel purification. The authors processed their data as follows. Gene usage analysis of CDR3 amino acid clonotypes used the roughly 60 TRBV and approximately 13 TRBJ segments found across samples. Filtered high-quality paired reads were merged into contigs using COPE and FqMerger. BLAST was used to align contigs to IMGT TRBV, TRBD and TRBJ reference genes, with CDR3 defined following IMGT. Any clonotype with a frequency above 0.1% was classified as a highly expanded clone. Shannon entropy served as the measure of repertoire diversity, while the Gini coefficient captured V-J evenness. Clonotypes shared by more than one individual were considered public. TCRdb itself trimmed the public reads at Q25 with fastp, ran MiXCR and retained productive beta chains. Identical CDR3 protein sequences are pooled into one entry, listed with their most common genes and DNA. The V and J calls, along with clone size, are taken from TCRdb and not from the paper's own processing. The sample contains over 350,000 distinct CDR3 sequences, 15% of them found a single time. The ten biggest clones cover under 9% of the sample.

Notes on this clonotype: The specificity of this receptor is unknown. This may come from a read error, since a much larger clone is one base off.

The intended sense of this specimen's time point label: newly diagnosed GD, antithyroid drugs for less than 3 months. For both TCR sequencing and RNA sequencing, RNA was extracted from PBMCs in TRIzol. The diagnosis of Graves' disease followed American Thyroid Association guidelines. Patients for the study were recruited at an endocrinology department in Xi'an, China. From each patient, around 9 milliliters of peripheral blood was collected into an EDTA anticoagulant tube. Ficoll Paque Plus density gradient separation was used to isolate PBMCs, and no further T cell sorting was performed. An Agilent 2100 Bioanalyzer and agarose gel were used to check RNA quality, and a NanoDrop 2000 was used to measure RNA concentration. These data were likewise used in another study, on T cells in Graves' hyperthyroidism and ophthalmopathy. As the second study states: Stable Graves' hyperthyroidism was defined as no progression to ophthalmopathy during 18 months of follow-up. The hyperthyroidism patients were between 18 and 65 years old and newly diagnosed, with a disease duration of less than 2 months. Patients with uncontrolled infections, other autoimmune diseases, pregnancy or lactation were excluded. Diagnoses were established on the basis of clinical symptoms, serum thyroxine and TRAb, thyroid ultrasound, and orbital computed tomography. A first-round RT-PCR of the TCR CDR3 used the HTBI primer set with the Qiagen OneStep RT-PCR kit. Most expanded thyroid clonotypes (frequency above 0.001) were also detected in blood, a finding suggesting that blood repertoires may reflect thyroid immune responses. A model built on a 13 V-J signature distinguished ophthalmopathy from stable hyperthyroidism, reaching 85% to 90% sensitivity and approximately 83% specificity in cross-validation and 80%/75% in testing. In validation, progression to ophthalmopathy was predicted by the model with approximately 67% sensitivity and approximately 78% specificity, a median of roughly six months before onset. TCR V-J signatures able to tell the groups apart were searched for in a discovery cohort of 95 or so patients, of whom over 40 had Graves' ophthalmopathy and 55 to 60 had stable Graves' hyperthyroidism. Prospective prediction of ophthalmopathy was tested in an independent validation cohort consisting of 18 to 20 hyperthyroidism patients and around 16 patients who later progressed to ophthalmopathy. For training and testing, the 80 to 100 patients in the discovery cohort were randomly divided in a 7:3 ratio. In addition, the study compared T-cell repertoires in thyroid tissue and in blood from six Graves' hyperthyroidism patients. After blood sampling, hyperthyroidism patients were treated with methimazole at a starting dose of 30 mg daily, and ophthalmopathy patients were treated with high-dose intravenous methylprednisolone. A second multiplex PCR round built the libraries, followed by size selection and purification. Sequencing of the libraries was done on an Illumina HiSeq2000 using paired-end 100 bp reads. SOAPnuke was used to process the raw data, with reads discarded if the reads contained adapters or uncalled bases, had a mean Phred below 15, or lacked an exact constant-primer or identifier match. COPE v1.2.5 was used to merge the high-quality paired reads, and each unique nucleotide sequence was defined as a clonotype. Clonotypes were aligned to IMGT TRBV, TRBD and TRBJ reference segments using MiTCR v1.1. Analysis was restricted to V-J combinations with a frequency above 0.0001, which covered 98% to 99.2% of repertoires. The TCS score was defined as the ratio of F50 (clonal expansion) to E x V (chaos), calculated using BLOSUM62-based TCRdist between CDR3 peptides within each V-J. Welch's t-statistics and random forest reduced roughly 500 V-J features to roughly 13, which were used in a naive Bayes classifier (R e1071). No statistical method was used to set the sample size in advance, and investigators knew the group allocation. The paper describes TCR Vbeta CDR3 sequencing of about 140 peripheral blood samples, made up of 43 ophthalmopathy patients, some 76 hyperthyroidism patients and 17 progressor patients.

The chain couples TRBV30 to TRBJ2-1, with TRBD2 tentatively as D gene (6 bases match). The TCR comes from a woman aged 40 to 50 with Graves disease. Donor details come from another sample of the same person, matched by shared clones. Material: peripheral blood mononuclear cells (PBMCs), obtained at new diagnosis, from a patient treated with antithyroid drugs. Here is the DNA: TGTGCCTGGAGAGGAGGGCCAAGCTCCCACAATGAGCAGTTCTTC. Its protein reads: CAWRGGPSSHNEQFF. Outside the CDR3, residues come from the reference TRBV30 and TRBJ2-1 proteins, so the full variable domain is: SQTIHQWPATLVQPVGSPLSLECTVEGTSNPNLYWYRQAAGRGLQLLFYSVGIGQISSEVPQNLSASRPQDRQFILSSKKLLLSDSGFYLCAWRGGPSSHNEQFFGPGTRLTVL.